The TCR beta chain described here comes from a study of CD8+CD57+ T cells in acquired aplastic anemia. CDR3 and TCR beta VDJ profiling relied on genomic DNA as the template. Using its own MiXCR run on the reads, TCRdb lists one record per CDR3 protein. The table records about 190,000 distinct CDR3 sequences, less than 70% of them present only once. The V segment lost 3 bases and the J segment 4 bases; nucleotides outside the gene matches: 8. The V gene's germline CDR1 is SGHVS and CDR2 FNYEAQ. The CDR3 covers 16 residues. Material for sequencing was sorted CD4+, CD8+, or CD8+CD57+ T cells (not recorded which) from PBMCs. The receptor was isolated from a human donor in good health, serving as a control. This chain links TRBV7-6 with TRBJ2-3; 9 bases align to TRBD2. CDR3 coding DNA: TGTGCCAGCAGCTTCCCATCTAGCGGGGCATCAGATACGCAGTATTTT. This codes for CASSFPSSGASDTQYF.